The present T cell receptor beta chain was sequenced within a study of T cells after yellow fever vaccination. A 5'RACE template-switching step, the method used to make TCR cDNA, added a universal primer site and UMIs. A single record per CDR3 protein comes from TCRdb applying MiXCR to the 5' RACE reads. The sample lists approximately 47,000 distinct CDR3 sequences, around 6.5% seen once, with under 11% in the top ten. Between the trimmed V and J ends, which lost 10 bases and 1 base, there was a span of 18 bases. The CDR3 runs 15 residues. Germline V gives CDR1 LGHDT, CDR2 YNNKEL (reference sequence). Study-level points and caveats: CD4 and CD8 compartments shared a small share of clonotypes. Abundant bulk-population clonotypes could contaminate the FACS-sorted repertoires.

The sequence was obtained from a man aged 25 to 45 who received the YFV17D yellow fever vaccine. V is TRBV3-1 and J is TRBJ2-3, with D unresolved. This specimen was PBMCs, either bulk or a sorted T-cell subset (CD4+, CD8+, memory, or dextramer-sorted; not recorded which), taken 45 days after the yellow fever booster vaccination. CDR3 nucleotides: TGTGCCACCACCAAAGCTTCACTTCGCACAGATACGCAGTATTTT. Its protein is CATTKASLRTDTQYF.